These T cell receptor beta chains were read from a single sample in a study of blood T cell repertoires in COVID-19. Clones were read by immunoSEQ multiplex PCR, and TCRdb kept only the in-frame ones, dropping some. This table has around 150,000 clones, 65% to 90% appearing once. Sequencing was done on a sample of peripheral blood. Receptor source: a woman aged 50 to 60 in a cohort sampled during active or convalescent COVID-19. CDR3s include the opening cysteine and the closing phenylalanine or tryptophan. A D gene is named only where the DNA matches it firmly. Clone size is given for some rows only: seen once, a few or many times, or a class if the clone is expanded.

cdr3_nt: TGTGCCAGCAGACCGACTAGCGGGGGAGGAACGCAGTATTTT; cdr3_aa: CASRPTSGGGTQYF; v_call: TRBV7-9; j_call: TRBJ2-3; clone_size: .; d_call: TRBD2
cdr3_nt: TGTGCCAGCCGGACAGGGACAGCTAACACTGAAGCTTTCTTT; cdr3_aa: CASRTGTANTEAFF; v_call: TRBV6-5; j_call: TRBJ1-1; clone_size: .; d_call: TRBD1
cdr3_nt: TGTGCCAGCAGATTCGGACAGGGTGAAGCTTTCTTT; cdr3_aa: CASRFGQGEAFF; v_call: TRBV12-3/TRBV12-4; j_call: TRBJ1-1; clone_size: .; d_call: TRBD1
cdr3_nt: TGTGCCAGTAGTATAGGCAGGAATGAGCAGTTCTTC; cdr3_aa: CASSIGRNEQFF; v_call: TRBV19; j_call: TRBJ2-1; clone_size: .; d_call: .
cdr3_nt: TGCGCCAGCAGCCTCGGACAGGGTAAGGACGAGCAGTACTTC; cdr3_aa: CASSLGQGKDEQYF; v_call: TRBV5-1; j_call: TRBJ2-7; clone_size: .; d_call: TRBD1
cdr3_nt: TGTGCCAGCACCGATACAGGGGACACAGATACGCAGTATTTT; cdr3_aa: CASTDTGDTDTQYF; v_call: TRBV9; j_call: TRBJ2-3; clone_size: .; d_call: TRBD1
cdr3_nt: TGTGCCAGCACCCTGGGGGCCCGGGAAGGGACCCAGTACTTC; cdr3_aa: CASTLGAREGTQYF; v_call: TRBV6-6; j_call: TRBJ2-5; clone_size: .; d_call: .
cdr3_nt: TGTGCCAGCAGTAACCGCCCCCTACAGGAGGGGTCGTTCTTC; cdr3_aa: CASSNRPLQEGSFF; v_call: TRBV6-5; j_call: TRBJ2-1; clone_size: .; d_call: .
cdr3_nt: TGTGCCAGCAGTCCGGGGACAGGACAGTATGGCTACACCTTC; cdr3_aa: CASSPGTGQYGYTF; v_call: TRBV27; j_call: TRBJ1-2; clone_size: .; d_call: TRBD1
cdr3_nt: TGTGCCAGCAGGGGGGACACCTATGGCTACACCTTC; cdr3_aa: CASRGDTYGYTF; v_call: TRBV12-3/TRBV12-4; j_call: TRBJ1-2; clone_size: .; d_call: .
cdr3_nt: TGTGCCAGCAGACCGCAACAGGGGAACCTGTTTTTT; cdr3_aa: CASRPQQGNLFF; v_call: TRBV6-5; j_call: TRBJ1-4; clone_size: .; d_call: TRBD1
cdr3_nt: TGTGCCAGCAGATCCCGGAGGGGTCATCAGCCCCAGCATTTT; cdr3_aa: CASRSRRGHQPQHF; v_call: TRBV6-5; j_call: TRBJ1-5; clone_size: .; d_call: .
cdr3_nt: TGTGCCAGCAGCCAAGATCAGGGGACAATGAACACTGAAGCTTTCTTT; cdr3_aa: CASSQDQGTMNTEAFF; v_call: TRBV14; j_call: TRBJ1-1; clone_size: .; d_call: .
cdr3_nt: TGTGCCAGCAGCTTAGCCGGGACAGGGGCCTATGGCTACACCTTC; cdr3_aa: CASSLAGTGAYGYTF; v_call: TRBV7-8; j_call: TRBJ1-2; clone_size: .; d_call: TRBD1
cdr3_nt: TGTGCCAGTAGTCCCTCAGAAGCTAACTATGGCTACACCTTC; cdr3_aa: CASSPSEANYGYTF; v_call: TRBV19; j_call: TRBJ1-2; clone_size: .; d_call: .
cdr3_nt: TGTGCCAGCTCACCATGGCAGAGCAATCAGCCCCAGCATTTT; cdr3_aa: CASSPWQSNQPQHF; v_call: TRBV18; j_call: TRBJ1-5; clone_size: .; d_call: .
cdr3_nt: TGTGCCACCAGTGACGTACCTAGTAGTTTGCCAGATACGCAGTATTTT; cdr3_aa: CATSDVPSSLPDTQYF; v_call: TRBV24-1; j_call: TRBJ2-3; clone_size: .; d_call: .
cdr3_nt: TGTGCCAGCAGTTTAAAAGGGACAGGGTCCTACGAGCAGTACTTC; cdr3_aa: CASSLKGTGSYEQYF; v_call: TRBV27; j_call: TRBJ2-7; clone_size: once; d_call: TRBD1
cdr3_nt: TGCGCCAGCAGGAATCAGGGGGGCACTGAAGCTTTCTTT; cdr3_aa: CASRNQGGTEAFF; v_call: TRBV10-1; j_call: TRBJ1-1; clone_size: .; d_call: TRBD1
cdr3_nt: TGTGCCAGCAGTTGGAGGGAGCCATTGTTGGGCTATGGCTACACCTTC; cdr3_aa: CASSWREPLLGYGYTF; v_call: TRBV27; j_call: TRBJ1-2; clone_size: .; d_call: .
cdr3_nt: TGTGCCAGCAGTTTGGGACAGGCCTATGGCTACACCTTC; cdr3_aa: CASSLGQAYGYTF; v_call: TRBV12-3/TRBV12-4; j_call: TRBJ1-2; clone_size: few; d_call: TRBD1
cdr3_nt: TGTGCCAGCAGTTACTCGGGGAAAGGACAAAGGCATGGCTACACCTTC; cdr3_aa: CASSYSGKGQRHGYTF; v_call: TRBV6-2/TRBV6-3; j_call: TRBJ1-2; clone_size: .; d_call: .
cdr3_nt: TGCGCCAGCAGCTGGCAGGGGAGACGGTTTGGCTACACCTTC; cdr3_aa: CASSWQGRRFGYTF; v_call: TRBV5-1; j_call: TRBJ1-2; clone_size: .; d_call: .
cdr3_nt: TGTGCCAGCAGTTACTACAGGGGAGGAAACACCATATATTTT; cdr3_aa: CASSYYRGGNTIYF; v_call: TRBV6-2/TRBV6-3; j_call: TRBJ1-3; clone_size: .; d_call: TRBD1
cdr3_nt: TGTGCCAGCAGTTACTCCCGGACTAGCGGGGGGGATACGCAGTATTTT; cdr3_aa: CASSYSRTSGGDTQYF; v_call: TRBV6-6; j_call: TRBJ2-3; clone_size: .; d_call: TRBD2
cdr3_nt: TGTGCCAGCATGGGCGGGACCGGGGAGCTGTTTTTT; cdr3_aa: CASMGGTGELFF; v_call: TRBV12-3/TRBV12-4; j_call: TRBJ2-2; clone_size: once; d_call: .
cdr3_nt: TGCGCCAGCAGTGCCCAGGGTTCTAACTATGGCTACACCTTC; cdr3_aa: CASSAQGSNYGYTF; v_call: TRBV10-2; j_call: TRBJ1-2; clone_size: few; d_call: .
cdr3_nt: TGTGCCAGCAGAGTTACGGGGTGGAAGTACGAGCAGTACTTC; cdr3_aa: CASRVTGWKYEQYF; v_call: TRBV6-6; j_call: TRBJ2-7; clone_size: .; d_call: .
cdr3_nt: TGTGCCAGCAGCAAAGGGGGTTCTAACTATGGCTACACCTTC; cdr3_aa: CASSKGGSNYGYTF; v_call: TRBV6-4; j_call: TRBJ1-2; clone_size: .; d_call: .
cdr3_nt: TGTGCCAGCAGTCTAGCTCAAGAGACCCAGTACTTC; cdr3_aa: CASSLAQETQYF; v_call: TRBV3-1/TRBV3-2; j_call: TRBJ2-5; clone_size: .; d_call: .
cdr3_nt: TGCGCCAGCAGCTTGTCCGGCAGGCCGAGCTCCTACAATGAGCAGTTCTTC; cdr3_aa: CASSLSGRPSSYNEQFF; v_call: TRBV5-1; j_call: TRBJ2-1; clone_size: .; d_call: .
cdr3_nt: TGTGCCTGGAGTGTCCCAGGGACTCTTTATAGCAATCAGCCCCAGCATTTT; cdr3_aa: CAWSVPGTLYSNQPQHF; v_call: TRBV30; j_call: TRBJ1-5; clone_size: few; d_call: .
cdr3_nt: TGTGCCAGCAGCCCTGACAGGGGCCGTAATGAAAAACTGTTTTTT; cdr3_aa: CASSPDRGRNEKLFF; v_call: TRBV7-2; j_call: TRBJ1-4; clone_size: .; d_call: TRBD1
cdr3_nt: TGTGCCAGCAGTTTAAGGACAGTTAATTCACCCCTCCACTTT; cdr3_aa: CASSLRTVNSPLHF; v_call: TRBV27; j_call: TRBJ1-6; clone_size: .; d_call: .
cdr3_nt: TGTGCCAGCAGCTTTAGGCGGGGTCTGGCAGATACGCAGTATTTT; cdr3_aa: CASSFRRGLADTQYF; v_call: TRBV7-2; j_call: TRBJ2-3; clone_size: .; d_call: .
cdr3_nt: TGTGCCAGCAGGACGGAGAGCGGGGGGGCACCCGATACGCAGTATTTT; cdr3_aa: CASRTESGGAPDTQYF; v_call: TRBV7-8; j_call: TRBJ2-3; clone_size: once; d_call: TRBD2
cdr3_nt: TGTGCCAGCATCCGGGACAGTTCTAATTCACCCCTCCACTTT; cdr3_aa: CASIRDSSNSPLHF; v_call: TRBV2; j_call: TRBJ1-6; clone_size: .; d_call: TRBD1
cdr3_nt: TGTGCCAGCATACACTCCGGGACAGAGAATGGCTACACCTTC; cdr3_aa: CASIHSGTENGYTF; v_call: TRBV27; j_call: TRBJ1-2; clone_size: .; d_call: TRBD1
cdr3_nt: TGTGCCAGCAGCCAAGAGGGGCTCGGCTACACCTTC; cdr3_aa: CASSQEGLGYTF; v_call: TRBV14; j_call: TRBJ1-2; clone_size: .; d_call: .
cdr3_nt: TGTGCCAGCAGCCAAAGCCAGGCATCCGGAAACACCATATATTTT; cdr3_aa: CASSQSQASGNTIYF; v_call: TRBV3-1/TRBV3-2; j_call: TRBJ1-3; clone_size: .; d_call: .
cdr3_nt: TGTGCCAGCAGCCACGGACAGGGTTTACTTAACACTGAAGCTTTCTTT; cdr3_aa: CASSHGQGLLNTEAFF; v_call: TRBV3-1/TRBV3-2; j_call: TRBJ1-1; clone_size: .; d_call: TRBD1
cdr3_nt: TGTGCCAGTATGAGGCAACATAGCAATCAGCCCCAGCATTTT; cdr3_aa: CASMRQHSNQPQHF; v_call: TRBV19; j_call: TRBJ1-5; clone_size: .; d_call: .
cdr3_nt: TGTGCCAGCAGCTTAGTTGACAGGACGGGCATTCAGTACTTC; cdr3_aa: CASSLVDRTGIQYF; v_call: TRBV7-9; j_call: TRBJ2-4; clone_size: .; d_call: .
cdr3_nt: TGTGCCAGCAGCTTAAGGCCCCGGGACAGGGGGCTCTCTGGGGCCAACGTCCTGACTTTC; cdr3_aa: CASSLRPRDRGLSGANVLTF; v_call: TRBV7-3; j_call: TRBJ2-6; clone_size: .; d_call: TRBD1
cdr3_nt: TGCGCCAGCAGCTTGCGCCAGGATATCTCCTACGAGCAGTACTTC; cdr3_aa: CASSLRQDISYEQYF; v_call: TRBV5-1; j_call: TRBJ2-7; clone_size: .; d_call: .
cdr3_nt: TGTGCCAGCAGCTTAGCGGGAGGAGGGGTCCTCTCTGGAAACACCATATATTTT; cdr3_aa: CASSLAGGGVLSGNTIYF; v_call: TRBV7-8; j_call: TRBJ1-3; clone_size: .; d_call: .
cdr3_nt: TGTGCCAGCAGTTACTTCCAGGGGAGCAATGAGCAGTTCTTC; cdr3_aa: CASSYFQGSNEQFF; v_call: TRBV6-5; j_call: TRBJ2-1; clone_size: .; d_call: .
cdr3_nt: TGTGCCAGTAGTATAGGAGAAGCGTCTGGAAACACCATATATTTT; cdr3_aa: CASSIGEASGNTIYF; v_call: TRBV19; j_call: TRBJ1-3; clone_size: .; d_call: .
cdr3_nt: TGCGCCAGCAGCCATTATGACAGGGACAATCAGCCCCAGCATTTT; cdr3_aa: CASSHYDRDNQPQHF; v_call: TRBV4-1; j_call: TRBJ1-5; clone_size: few; d_call: TRBD1
cdr3_nt: TGTGCCAGCAGCCGTAGGAGGGAATCCTATAATTCACCCCTCCACTTT; cdr3_aa: CASSRRRESYNSPLHF; v_call: TRBV7-2; j_call: TRBJ1-6; clone_size: .; d_call: .
cdr3_nt: TGTGCCAGCAGGCAACCGGGACAGGGGGAAGAAAAACTGTTTTTT; cdr3_aa: CASRQPGQGEEKLFF; v_call: TRBV6-5; j_call: TRBJ1-4; clone_size: once; d_call: TRBD1
cdr3_nt: TGTGCCAGTAGTCCTCGACTAGCGGGGTTTGCTTCCTACGAGCAGTACTTC; cdr3_aa: CASSPRLAGFASYEQYF; v_call: TRBV19; j_call: TRBJ2-7; clone_size: .; d_call: TRBD2
cdr3_nt: .; cdr3_aa: CASSKVAIWGEGANVLTF; v_call: TRBV21-1; j_call: TRBJ2-6; clone_size: .; d_call: .
cdr3_nt: TGTGCCAGCTCACCAGGACTAGCGGGGGCGTATGAGCAGTTCTTC; cdr3_aa: CASSPGLAGAYEQFF; v_call: TRBV18; j_call: TRBJ2-1; clone_size: .; d_call: TRBD2
cdr3_nt: TGTGCCAGTAGTATAGAAGGACAGGGGAGCAATCAGCCCCAGCATTTT; cdr3_aa: CASSIEGQGSNQPQHF; v_call: TRBV19; j_call: TRBJ1-5; clone_size: .; d_call: TRBD1